One and the same sample provided the 31 T cell receptor beta chains below, sequenced in a study of a mutant IDH1 vaccine in newly diagnosed glioma. Sequenced by immunoSEQ multiplex PCR; TCRdb stores in-frame clones only, minus some. The sample contains about 59,000 clones, around 90% of which appear only once. Time point indicated: baseline, week 1 (first vaccination visit). Sample treatment: pre-vaccination baseline after standard-of-care therapy. Sequences were derived from PBMCs, sampled from a glioma patient treated with radiotherapy, temozolomide or both. These receptors originate from a man aged 50-60 years with glioma.

This clone showed up just a few times. The V gene is TRBV6-1, the J gene TRBJ1-1, with D tentatively TRBD1 (5 bases). Per germline, CDR1 MNHNS and CDR2 SASEGT. There are 13 residues in the CDR3. Deletions cut 10 bases from V and 2 bases from J, with 14 bases between. CDR3 sequence reads: CATARAGNTEAFF. The CDR3 DNA is TGTGCCACCGCCAGGGCCGGAAACACTGAAGCTTTCTTT.

The chain is built from TRBV7-2 and TRBJ1-4; TRBD1 is a possible D gene (6 bases). V shed 5 bases and J shed 7 bases, with 14 bases lying between them. Germline assignment: CDR1 SGHTA and CDR2 FQGNSA. The CDR3 totals 14 residues. The CDR3 here is CASSPDRLAEKLFF. CDR3 DNA: TGTGCCAGCAGCCCTGACAGGCTTGCTGAAAAACTGTTTTTT.

CDR3 in amino acids: CATSRVVSGAGELFF. The CDR3 nucleotides are TGTGCCACCAGCAGAGTGGTTTCGGGAGCCGGGGAGCTGTTTTTT. V is TRBV15 and J is TRBJ2-2; D possibly corresponds to TRBD2 (6 bases). The CDR3 length is 15 residues. Trimming removed 1 base from V and 6 bases from J, with 12 bases in between. From germline, CDR1 is LNHNV and CDR2 YYDKDF (reference sequence).

This rearrangement joins TRBV19 to TRBJ1-2, with D hard to call. Germline V lookup: CDR1 LNHDA, CDR2 SQIVND (reference sequence). The V end was cut by 7 bases, the J end by 4 bases, with 16 bases between. The CDR3 runs to 14 residues. This CDR3 reads CASNPAILSYGYTF. The DNA of the CDR3 is TGTGCCAGTAATCCGGCCATCCTTAGCTATGGCTACACCTTC.

As regards this clone: One end of the junction fails to match germline, which may point to a read error. The CDR3 protein is CASSLGAGISTDTQYF. CDR3 bases: TGTGCTAGCAGCTTAGGCGCGGGGATTAGCACAGATACGCAGTATTTT. The genes are TRBV7-7 and TRBJ2-3, with D perhaps TRBD2 (6 bases). Per germline, CDR1 SSHAT and CDR2 FNYEAQ (reference sequence). The CDR3 extends over 16 amino acids.

This clone has a single count. This chain connects TRBV6-1 to TRBJ2-5; D gene unclear. Germline-derived CDR1 and CDR2 are MNHNS and SASEGT. The CDR3 has 12 residues. Between the trimmed V and J ends, which lost 7 bases and 2 bases, there was a span of 8 bases. The CDR3 nucleotides are TGTGCCAGCACCCACAGACAAGAGACCCAGTACTTC. This encodes CASTHRQETQYF.

The chain links TRBV7-9 to TRBJ2-7; D not resolved. Germline CDR1 and CDR2: SEHNR and FQNEAQ (reference sequence). Trimming shortened V by 7 bases and J by 3 bases, and 22 bases separated the two germline ends. CDR3 size: 16 residues. For the CDR3, the DNA is TGTGCCAGCACCGCCCGTGCCGGTGCACAGCTCTACGAGCAGTACTTC. The encoded protein is CASTARAGAQLYEQYF.

This clone was seen only once. The rearrangement uses TRBV6-6 and TRBJ2-7; 8 nucleotides agree with TRBD2. This CDR3 is built from 12 residues. The junction had 3 bases not matched to a gene; V was cut back by 8 bases and J by 3 bases. Germline V gene sequence: CDR1 MNHNY, CDR2 SVGAGI (reference sequence). The CDR3 region has the DNA TGTGCCAGCGGCGGGAGGTTCTACGAGCAGTACTTC. As protein: CASGGRFYEQYF.

The J gene is TRBJ2-7, the V gene TRBV19; D could derive from TRBD1 or TRBD2 (6 bases each). V was trimmed by 8 bases and J by 0 bases, leaving 14 bases between them. CDR1 LNHDA and CDR2 SQIVND come from the germline V gene (reference sequence). The CDR3 length is 14 residues. CDR3 sequence: CASRGPGASYEQYF. Here the CDR3 DNA reads TGTGCCAGTCGGGGGCCAGGTGCCTCCTACGAGCAGTACTTC.

In this sample, this clone turned up once. The J gene is TRBJ1-4, the V gene TRBV18; TRBD1 matches at 7 bases. The CDR3 loop spans 15 amino acids. The ends lost 2 bases at V and 7 bases at J; junction bases unmatched: 7. CDR1 is KGHSH, CDR2 LQKENI, per germline. CDR3 sequence (DNA): TGTGCCAGCTCACCAGTCTCAGGGGGAGGTGAAAAACTGTTTTTT. Its translation: CASSPVSGGGEKLFF.

The V call is TRBV27, the J call TRBJ2-1; 8 positions agree with TRBD2. CDR1 and CDR2 (germline): MNHEY, SMNVEV (reference sequence). CDR3 length: 14 residues. V was pared by 5 bases and J by 4 bases, with 4 bases of the junction left unmatched. CDR3 in amino acids: CASSTSGQYNEQFF. The CDR3 DNA sequence: TGTGCCAGCAGTACTAGCGGCCAATACAATGAGCAGTTCTTC.

The chain joins TRBV5-1 to TRBJ2-2; 8 bases agree with TRBD1. CDR3 length equals 17 residues. Germline lookup yields CDR1 SGHRS and CDR2 YFSETQ. Trimming cost V 7 bases and J 5 bases; bases outside gene matches: 16. In nucleotides, the CDR3 is TGCGCCAGCGGACCGCTGGCGGATAACAGGGGGACCGGGGAGCTGTTTTTT. This encodes CASGPLADNRGTGELFF. The full variable domain, rest sourced from reference TRBV5-1 and TRBJ2-2, is KAGVTQTPRYLIKTRGQQVTLSCSPISGHRSVSWYQQTPGQGLQFLFEYFSETQRNKGNFPGRFSGRQFSNSRSEMNVSTLELGDSALYLCASGPLADNRGTGELFFGEGSRLTVL.

The chain couples TRBV4-2 to TRBJ1-4; D gene ambiguous. CDR1 LGHNA and CDR2 YNFKEQ come from the germline V gene. The CDR3 loop spans 15 amino acids. Trimming shortened V by 3 bases and J by 8 bases, and 16 bases separated the two germline ends. The CDR3 sequence is CASSHDKSPKEKLFF. CDR3 in DNA: TGTGCCAGCAGCCACGACAAGTCGCCCAAGGAAAAACTGTTTTTT.

The rearrangement links TRBV28 to TRBJ1-5; D might be TRBD1 (5 bases). V lost 3 bases and J 13 bases, leaving 13 bases between the germline ends. Germline-derived CDR1 and CDR2 are MDHEN and SYDVKM. This CDR3 is built from 12 residues. The CDR3 DNA follows: TGTGCCAGCAGTTTTCTCAGAACAGGACAGCATTTT. Protein sequence: CASSFLRTGQHF. The complete variable domain, with remaining parts taken from reference TRBV28 and TRBJ1-5, reads DVKVTQSSRYLVKRTGEKVFLECVQDMDHENMFWYRQDPGLGLRLIYFSYDVKMKEKGDIPEGYSVSREKKERFSLILESASTNQTSMYLCASSFLRTGQHFGDGTRLSIL.

CDR3 sequence (DNA): TGTGCCAGCAGCTTGAGACCAGGGACCGTTAGCTACAATGAGCAGTTCTTC. Encoded protein: CASSLRPGTVSYNEQFF. The V gene is TRBV5-4, the J gene TRBJ2-1; D may be TRBD1 or TRBD2 (5 bases each). Germline assignment: CDR1 SGHNT and CDR2 YYREEE (reference sequence). With 1 base removed from V and 3 bases from J, the gap between germline ends came to 17 bases. This CDR3 comprises 17 residues.

The chain joins TRBV9 to TRBJ2-7; D not certain. Trimming removed 4 bases from V and 0 bases from J, with 8 bases in between. The CDR3 contains 13 residues. Germline V lookup: CDR1 SGDLS, CDR2 YYNGEE. DNA of the CDR3: TGTGCCAGCAGCAGCAGCACCTCCTACGAGCAGTACTTC. Translation: CASSSSTSYEQYF.

This clone has only one observation. The V and J genes are TRBV7-3 and TRBJ1-4, with TRBD1 identical over 7 bases. CDR1 and CDR2 from the germline V gene are SGHTA and FQGTGA. The V and J ends lost 2 bases and 8 bases, in that order; junction bases with no gene match: 8. The CDR3 contains 15 residues. CDR3 loop: CASSLGGGRGEKLFF. The CDR3 DNA reads TGTGCCAGCAGCTTAGGAGGGGGCAGAGGGGAAAAACTGTTTTTT.

The chain links TRBV30 to TRBJ2-7, with a possible D match to TRBD1 (5 bases). V lost 0 bases and J 2 bases, leaving 14 bases between the germline ends. Germline V gene lookup returns CDR1 GTSNPN and CDR2 SVGIG (reference sequence). There are 15 residues in the CDR3. In nucleotides, the CDR3 is TGTGCCTGGAGTGTAGGGGCAGGCTCTGCCTACGAGCAGTACTTC. Amino acid sequence: CAWSVGAGSAYEQYF.

The V call is TRBV19, the J call TRBJ2-7, with D unresolved. Germline V gives CDR1 LNHDA, CDR2 SQIVND (reference sequence). V lost 3 bases, J lost 0 bases, and 6 bases lay in between. The length of the CDR3 is 13 residues. As DNA, the CDR3 is TGTGCCAGTAGTATTGGCAACTCCTACGAGCAGTACTTC. Translated: CASSIGNSYEQYF. The full variable domain, completed using reference TRBV19 and TRBJ2-7, is DGGITQSPKYLFRKEGQNVTLSCEQNLNHDAMYWYRQDPGQGLRLIYYSQIVNDFQKGDIAEGYSVSREKKESFPLTVTSAQKNPTAFYLCASSIGNSYEQYFGPGTRLTVT.

This chain joins TRBV7-9 and TRBJ1-1; perhaps TRBD1 as D (6 bases). The ends were cut back, 6 bases at V and 6 bases at J, with 14 bases in the middle. Germline V gene data show CDR1 as SEHNR and CDR2 as FQNEAQ (reference sequence). The CDR3 is made up of 13 amino acids. CDR3 residues: CASSKGGAAEAFF. In nucleotides, the CDR3 is TGTGCCAGCAGTAAGGGGGGGGCGGCTGAAGCTTTCTTT.

By its share, this clone is medium-sized. V and J are TRBV4-2 and TRBJ1-1; D may be TRBD1 (6 bases). Between the trimmed V and J ends, which lost 0 bases and 10 bases, there was a span of 12 bases. Germline V lookup: CDR1 LGHNA, CDR2 YNFKEQ. The CDR3 consists of 13 residues. CDR3 loop: CASSQEGARLAFF. The CDR3 DNA sequence: TGTGCCAGCAGCCAAGAGGGGGCCCGCCTAGCTTTCTTT.

This clone was seen a handful of times. The chain has TRBV7-9 and TRBJ2-3, with 11 bases aligning to TRBD2. V lost 5 bases, J lost 3 bases, and 4 bases stayed unmatched. The CDR3 consists of 15 residues. The V gene's germline CDR1 is SEHNR and CDR2 FQNEAQ (reference sequence). The CDR3 spells CASSPTSGTTDTQYF. DNA for the CDR3: TGTGCCAGCAGCCCGACTAGCGGGACAACAGATACGCAGTATTTT.

The chain carries TRBV11-1 and TRBJ2-1; D is possibly TRBD2 (6 bases). Per germline, CDR1 SGHAT and CDR2 FQDESV (reference sequence). V lost 6 bases and J lost 6, with 18 bases in between. The CDR3 has 15 residues. As DNA, the CDR3 is TGTGCCAGCAGTCCCGGGCGGGGTGGGGGCAATGAGCAGTTCTTC. Protein: CASSPGRGGGNEQFF.

V usage is TRBV6-5 and J usage is TRBJ1-1; D perhaps matches TRBD1 (5 bases). The CDR3 length is 14 residues. Germline assignment: CDR1 MNHEY and CDR2 SVGAGI. V lost 2 bases and J lost 4, with 11 bases in between. CDR3 protein: CASSYVGRGTEAFF. In DNA form, the CDR3 reads TGTGCCAGCAGTTACGTGGGACGGGGCACTGAAGCTTTCTTT.

The chain joins TRBV7-8 to TRBJ1-5; possible D gene TRBD1, 6 bases. The CDR3 runs 18 residues. Germline assignment: CDR1 SGHVS and CDR2 FQNEAQ. V was pared by 0 bases and J by 6 bases, with 21 bases between. The CDR3 DNA follows: TGTGCCAGCAGCTTAGCTTCGCCAGGGGCCCCTCTTTCTCAGCCCCAGCATTTT. Its translation: CASSLASPGAPLSQPQHF.

The chain uses TRBV2 and TRBJ1-1, with a weak D call TRBD1 (6 bases). CDR1 is SNHLY and CDR2 is FYNNEI in the germline V gene. The CDR3 totals 15 residues. Trimming left V 6 bases short and J 6 bases short, with 20 bases between. This CDR3 is CASRGVGVPGAEAFF. The CDR3 DNA is TGTGCCAGCAGGGGGGTCGGTGTCCCAGGGGCTGAAGCTTTCTTT.

This chain uses TRBV5-1 with TRBJ1-1; 7 nucleotides agree with TRBD1. The CDR3 contains 14 residues. Germline lookup yields CDR1 SGHRS and CDR2 YFSETQ. V lost 0 bases, J lost 7 bases, and 6 bases stayed unmatched. This CDR3 reads CASSLEQGMGEAFF. The CDR3 region has the DNA TGCGCCAGCAGCTTGGAACAGGGGATGGGTGAAGCTTTCTTT.

This chain connects TRBV28 to TRBJ1-1; 8 bases are a match to TRBD1. The CDR3 is made up of 13 amino acids. CDR1 and CDR2 (germline): MDHEN, SYDVKM. The V segment lost 10 bases and the J segment 5 bases; nucleotides outside the gene matches: 9. CDR3 protein: CATETGVLTEAFF. CDR3 DNA: TGTGCCACCGAGACAGGGGTCTTGACTGAAGCTTTCTTT.

The V gene is TRBV7-3, the J gene TRBJ2-7, with 10 bases that match TRBD2. This CDR3 contains 18 residues. V shed 2 bases, J shed 2 bases, and the junction held 12 bases outside the gene matches. The germline gives CDR1 SGHTA, CDR2 FQGTGA. CDR3 region: CASSLGPLAGDTPYEQYF. The CDR3 bases are TGTGCCAGCAGCTTAGGCCCCCTAGCGGGAGATACCCCCTACGAGCAGTACTTC.

In this sample, this clone turned up once. The CDR3 DNA follows: TGCGCCAGCAGTGAGTACGGGTACGAGCAGTACTTC. This translates into CASSEYGYEQYF. This rearrangement joins TRBV10-2 to TRBJ2-7, with no clear D. V was pared by 1 base and J by 4 bases, with 5 bases between. The CDR3 loop spans 12 amino acids. Germline V gene data show CDR1 as WSHSY and CDR2 as SAAADI.

Only a few counts were recorded for this clone. The chain couples TRBV7-2 to TRBJ2-7, with a weak D call TRBD1 (6 bases). CDR1 and CDR2 from the germline V gene are SGHTA and FQGNSA. V was clipped by 1 base and J by 2 bases, with 9 bases between them. The CDR3 has 14 amino acids. In nucleotides, the CDR3 is TGTGCCAGCAGCTTAGGGACAGTGGCCTACGAGCAGTACTTC. Translating gives CASSLGTVAYEQYF.